These 7 T cell receptor beta chains originate from one sample sequenced in a study of shared clonotypes between healthy human individuals. It was CD45RO-negative cells, positively selected for CCR7, that made up naive CD8 cells, with terminally differentiated effector memory CD45RA+ cells excluded. Data came from immunoSEQ multiplex PCR; TCRdb stores just in-frame clones and leaves some out. This table holds approximately 2,000,000 clones, about 93% found once. The sequenced material came from naive CD8+ T cells from PBMCs. The receptors originated from a man between 18 and 35 years old in good health. Some clones in this sample may be carry-over from other donors' samples.

The chain recombines TRBV4-2 with TRBJ2-5; perhaps TRBD2 as D (7 bases). The CDR3 loop spans 15 amino acids. CDR1 LGHNA and CDR2 YNFKEQ come from the germline V gene. V was cut by 2 bases and J by 4 bases, with 14 bases left in between. The CDR3 sequence is CASSQLGGGGETQYF. DNA of the CDR3: TGTGCCAGCAGCCAACTAGGAGGGGGGGGAGAGACCCAGTACTTC.

The chain is built from TRBV6-5 and TRBJ2-1; D uncertain. The CDR3 extends over 12 amino acids. CDR1 and CDR2 from the germline V gene are MNHEY and SVGAGI. The V gene lost 2 bases and the J gene lost 9 bases, with 8 bases spanning the gap. The CDR3 reads CASSYGGVEQFF. The CDR3 DNA follows: TGTGCCAGCAGTTACGGCGGCGTTGAGCAGTTCTTC.

This chain connects TRBV28 to TRBJ2-1; D is perhaps TRBD2 (6 bases). This CDR3 spans 16 amino acids. The germline gives CDR1 MDHEN, CDR2 SYDVKM. Between the trimmed V and J ends, which lost 3 bases and 5 bases, there was a span of 17 bases. The CDR3 region has the DNA TGTGCCAGCAGTTTTGATCGGGTCGGGGGTGACAATGAGCAGTTCTTC. Protein: CASSFDRVGGDNEQFF. The complete variable domain, with remaining parts taken from reference TRBV28 and TRBJ2-1, reads DVKVTQSSRYLVKRTGEKVFLECVQDMDHENMFWYRQDPGLGLRLIYFSYDVKMKEKGDIPEGYSVSREKKERFSLILESASTNQTSMYLCASSFDRVGGDNEQFFGPGTRLTVL.

The V call is TRBV9, the J call TRBJ2-3; 7 bases are a match to TRBD1. The CDR3 is 15 amino acids. Trimming removed 6 bases from V and 0 bases from J; junction bases left unmatched: 7. Germline V gene lookup returns CDR1 SGDLS and CDR2 YYNGEE. CDR3 DNA: TGTGCCAGCACCGTGGGACAGTCTAGCACAGATACGCAGTATTTT. It codes for CASTVGQSSTDTQYF.

Here the CDR3 reads CASSLKSSLWAQHF. The CDR3, as DNA: TGTGCCAGCAGCTTGAAATCCAGCTTATGGGCCCAGCATTTT. V usage is TRBV5-8 and J usage is TRBJ1-5; D call uncertain. Germline assignment: CDR1 SGHTS and CDR2 YDEGEE. Trimming pared 1 base from V and 11 bases from J, leaving 16 bases between. This CDR3 contains 14 residues.

As for this clone: This same CDR3 is encoded by further DNA sequences in the sample. This chain joins TRBV7-8 and TRBJ2-3; tentative D call: TRBD2 (5 bases). This CDR3 region has 15 residues. Per germline, CDR1 SGHVS and CDR2 FQNEAQ. The V gene lost 1 base and the J gene lost 0 bases, with 8 bases spanning the gap. CDR3 nucleotides: TGTGCCAGCAGCTTAGGGCGGACTAGCACAGATACGCAGTATTTT. Translation gives CASSLGRTSTDTQYF.

Comments on this clone: The same CDR3 can be traced to other DNA sequences in this sample. The chain carries TRBV27 and TRBJ2-1; D is unresolved. This CDR3 is built from 14 residues. Trimming took off 3 bases at V and 0 bases at J, with 6 bases between the two ends. The germline V gene has CDR1 MNHEY and CDR2 SMNVEV (reference sequence). The CDR3: CASSLLSSYNEQFF. CDR3 nucleotides: TGTGCCAGCAGTTTGTTGAGCTCCTACAATGAGCAGTTCTTC.